The sequence of this T cell receptor (beta chain) was determined in a study of CD8 T cells in ankylosing spondylitis. This clonotype was seen many times. Its specificity is not known. Quantitative barcoded 5'-RACE was used to prepare TCR beta libraries. TCRdb reprocessed the 5' RACE reads via MiXCR and lists one record per CDR3 protein. The sample includes fewer than 550,000 distinct CDR3 sequences, roughly 5.2% of them seen just once. Trimming left V 6 bases short and J 0 bases short, with 9 bases between. The V gene's germline CDR1 is MDHEN and CDR2 SYDVKM. The CDR3 runs to 14 residues. Study-wide results and limits: Earlier work had already found some motif variants in reactive arthritis synovial fluid and blood. Significant enrichment of disease-linked clones was reportedly seen in matched ankylosing spondylitis synovial fluid. Eight highly homologous variants made up a TCR beta motif, and this motif appeared characteristic of ankylosing spondylitis blood. In peripheral blood, disease-linked CD8+ clones occurred at relatively low frequencies.

The sequence came from a male donor with ankylosing spondylitis. The sample comprised blood, either unsorted or a sorted T cell fraction (not recorded which). This chain uses TRBV28 with TRBJ1-5; D remains unclear. The CDR3 region is CASRREVSNQPQHF. The CDR3 DNA follows: TGTGCCAGCAGGAGGGAAGTTAGCAATCAGCCCCAGCATTTT.